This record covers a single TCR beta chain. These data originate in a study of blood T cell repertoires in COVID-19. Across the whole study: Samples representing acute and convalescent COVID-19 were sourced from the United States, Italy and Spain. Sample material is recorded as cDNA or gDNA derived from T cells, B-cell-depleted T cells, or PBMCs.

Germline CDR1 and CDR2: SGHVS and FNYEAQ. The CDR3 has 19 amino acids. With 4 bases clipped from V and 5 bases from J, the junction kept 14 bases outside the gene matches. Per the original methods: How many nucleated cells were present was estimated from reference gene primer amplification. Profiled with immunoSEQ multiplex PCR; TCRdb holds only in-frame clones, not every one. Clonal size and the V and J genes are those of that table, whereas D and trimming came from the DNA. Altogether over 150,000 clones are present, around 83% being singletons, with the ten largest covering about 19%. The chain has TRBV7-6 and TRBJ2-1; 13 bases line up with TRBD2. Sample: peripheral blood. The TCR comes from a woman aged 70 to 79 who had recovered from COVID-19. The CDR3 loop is CASSYSATSGRGQNNEQFF. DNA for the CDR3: TGTGCCAGCAGCTACAGCGCAACTAGCGGGAGGGGACAAAACAATGAGCAGTTCTTC.